This is a list of T cell receptor beta chains from one sample in a study of beta chain features in type 1 diabetes. Sequencing was performed with immunoSEQ multiplex PCR; in TCRdb, only in-frame clones are kept and a portion is missing. This sample has about 150,000 clones, with roughly 9% found just once. The source material was central memory CD4+ T cells from blood. Every receptor here comes from a woman in her 30s with type 1 diabetes. CDR3s include the opening cysteine and the closing phenylalanine or tryptophan. D genes are given only for firm matches. Size tells how often a clone was seen (once, few, many) or the class of an expanded clone, and some rows leave it out.

V,D,length,size,J,CDR3,DNA
TRBV19,NA,12,many,TRBJ2-3,CASRQSGDTQYF,TGTGCCTCGCGGCAGAGCGGAGATACGCAGTATTTT
TRBV7-9,NA,14,NA,TRBJ1-1,CASSHAGGRTEAFF,TGTGCCAGCAGCCACGCTGGGGGGAGAACTGAAGCTTTCTTT
TRBV7-8,TRBD1,15,NA,TRBJ1-1,CASSPPRTGATEAFF,TGTGCCAGCAGCCCCCCTCGGACAGGGGCCACCGAAGCTTTCTTT
TRBV9,NA,12,NA,TRBJ2-5,CASRGGEETQYF,TGTGCCAGCAGAGGAGGGGAAGAGACCCAGTACTTC
TRBV5-1,TRBD1,20,NA,TRBJ2-2,CASSLVGQGAPTWNTGELFF,TGCGCCAGCAGCTTGGTCGGGCAGGGGGCCCCTACTTGGAACACCGGGGAGCTGTTTTTT
TRBV11-2,NA,14,NA,TRBJ1-1,CASSLGTGRTEAFF,TGTGCCAGCAGCTTAGGTACGGGGAGGACTGAAGCTTTCTTT
TRBV11-2,NA,14,once,TRBJ2-2,CASSGVANTGELFF,TGTGCCAGCAGCGGAGTGGCGAACACCGGGGAGCTGTTTTTT
TRBV29-1,NA,14,few,TRBJ2-1,CSVEASAFGFGQFF,TGCAGCGTTGAAGCTAGCGCTTTCGGATTTGGGCAGTTCTTC
TRBV30,TRBD1,15,NA,TRBJ1-5,CAWSDLGQPNQPQHF,TGTGCCTGGAGTGATTTGGGACAGCCCAATCAGCCCCAGCATTTT
TRBV7-8,NA,13,few,TRBJ1-1,CASSPLLNTEAFF,TGTGCCAGCAGCCCCCTTTTGAACACTGAAGCTTTCTTT
TRBV7-9,NA,12,few,TRBJ1-4,CASSLVREKLFF,TGTGCCAGCAGCTTAGTGCGCGAAAAACTGTTTTTT
TRBV11-2,TRBD1,14,few,TRBJ2-7,CASKQTGTGNEQYF,TGTGCCAGCAAACAAACCGGGACAGGGAACGAGCAGTACTTC
TRBV5-7,TRBD1,15,NA,TRBJ2-1,CASSNGQVSYNEQFF,TGTGCCAGCAGCAACGGACAGGTCTCCTACAATGAGCAGTTCTTC
TRBV28,NA,14,NA,TRBJ1-2,CASSPGGRSYGYTF,TGTGCCAGCAGCCCCGGGGGGCGCAGCTATGGCTACACCTTC
TRBV28,TRBD1,12,NA,TRBJ2-5,CASSTIRDSENF,TGTGCCAGCAGTACTATCCGGGACAGTGAAAACTTC
TRBV6-5,NA,14,NA,TRBJ1-1,CASSRPGINTEAFF,TGTGCCAGCAGCCGCCCGGGAATAAACACTGAAGCTTTCTTT
TRBV7-9,NA,15,NA,TRBJ2-3,CASSFDGRGTDTQYF,TGTGCCAGCAGCTTTGATGGCCGAGGAACAGATACGCAGTATTTT
TRBV5-1,TRBD2,15,NA,TRBJ2-1,CASSLVSGRADEQFF,TGCGCCAGCAGCTTGGTTAGCGGGAGGGCCGATGAGCAGTTCTTC
TRBV14,TRBD2,16,NA,TRBJ2-2,CASSQRLAGATGELFF,TGTGCCAGCAGCCAAAGATTAGCGGGAGCCACCGGGGAGCTGTTTTTT
TRBV29-1,TRBD2,13,few,TRBJ2-3,CSVGLAGGDTQYF,TGCAGCGTTGGACTAGCGGGGGGAGATACGCAGTATTTT
TRBV9,NA,16,few,TRBJ2-2,CASSPRTATNTGELFF,TGTGCCAGCAGCCCCCGGACAGCAACGAACACCGGGGAGCTGTTTTTT
TRBV30,TRBD2,15,few,TRBJ2-1,CAWSPTSGSGIRKFF,TGTGCCTGGAGCCCTACCTCGGGTAGCGGGATTAGAAAGTTCTTC
TRBV6-1,TRBD2,16,few,TRBJ2-5,CASSEAPAGGQETQYF,TGTGCCAGCAGTGAAGCGCCTGCGGGAGGGCAGGAGACCCAGTACTTC
TRBV9,NA,15,NA,TRBJ2-1,CASSVVSGPYNEQFF,TGTGCCAGCAGCGTAGTCAGCGGCCCGTACAATGAGCAGTTCTTC
TRBV9,NA,15,NA,TRBJ2-1,CASSPREPVNNEQFF,TGTGCCAGCAGCCCTCGAGAGCCGGTAAACAATGAGCAGTTCTTC
TRBV29-1,NA,15,few,TRBJ1-1,CSVEGHNLDRDKAFF,TGCAGCGTTGAAGGGCATAATTTAGACCGGGACAAAGCTTTCTTT
TRBV29-1,NA,14,few,TRBJ2-1,CSVRERNSYNEQFF,TGCAGCGTTAGAGAGCGGAACTCCTACAATGAGCAGTTCTTC
TRBV30,TRBD1,14,few,TRBJ1-1,CAWALTGSGAEAFF,TGTGCCTGGGCGTTGACAGGGAGTGGCGCTGAAGCTTTCTTT
TRBV6-5,TRBD1,15,few,TRBJ1-4,CASSYVTGGNEKLFF,TGTGCCAGCAGTTACGTAACAGGGGGCAATGAAAAACTGTTTTTT
TRBV25-1,NA,18,few,TRBJ1-4,CASSGGGWKDFTSEKLFF,TGTGCCAGCAGTGGGGGGGGATGGAAGGATTTTACGAGTGAAAAACTGTTTTTT
TRBV18,TRBD1,14,NA,TRBJ1-2,CASSLQTGSDGYTF,TGTGCCAGCTCACTACAGACAGGGTCGGATGGCTACACCTTC
TRBV14,NA,13,NA,TRBJ1-1,CASTPAANTEAFF,TGTGCCAGCACCCCGGCGGCGAACACTGAAGCTTTCTTT
TRBV7-9,NA,12,few,TRBJ2-3,CASSLELYTQYF,TGTGCCAGCAGCTTAGAACTCTATACGCAGTATTTT
TRBV9,NA,15,NA,TRBJ1-2,CASSVVEGFGYGYTF,TGTGCCAGCAGCGTAGTGGAGGGGTTTGGCTATGGCTACACCTTC
TRBV4-1,TRBD2,18,NA,TRBJ2-1,CASSQDLAGGPYYNEQFF,TGCGCCAGCAGCCAAGATCTGGCGGGAGGACCCTATTACAATGAGCAGTTCTTC
TRBV6-5,TRBD1,12,NA,TRBJ2-7,CASSRTGREQYF,TGTGCCAGCAGTCGGACAGGGCGCGAGCAGTACTTC
TRBV30,NA,12,NA,TRBJ2-7,CAWSANSYEQYF,TGTGCCTGGAGTGCGAACAGCTACGAGCAGTACTTC
TRBV20-1,NA,11,NA,TRBJ2-1,CSASPFNEQFF,TGCAGTGCTAGCCCTTTCAATGAGCAGTTCTTC
TRBV29-1,TRBD1,15,few,TRBJ1-2,CSVGSGTGVNYGYTF,TGCAGCGTTGGATCCGGGACAGGGGTTAACTATGGCTACACCTTC
TRBV6-5,TRBD2,16,NA,TRBJ2-5,CASSYALAGNQETQYF,TGTGCCAGCAGTTACGCACTAGCGGGAAACCAAGAGACCCAGTACTTC
TRBV7-9,TRBD1,15,few,TRBJ2-7,CASSFYIGTGYEQYF,TGTGCCAGCAGCTTTTATATTGGGACAGGGTACGAGCAGTACTTC
TRBV2,TRBD1,14,few,TRBJ1-2,CASSEVQGGYGYTF,TGTGCCAGCAGTGAAGTCCAGGGGGGTTATGGCTACACCTTC
TRBV9,TRBD1,15,NA,TRBJ2-2,CASSVQGGDTGELFF,TGTGCCAGCAGTGTACAGGGGGGTGATACCGGGGAGCTGTTTTTT
TRBV5-4,NA,11,NA,TRBJ1-1,CASSQNTEAFF,TGTGCCAGCAGCCAGAACACTGAAGCTTTCTTT
TRBV4-1,NA,14,NA,TRBJ1-2,CASSPRQGPYGYTF,TGCGCCAGCAGTCCCCGGCAGGGCCCCTATGGCTACACCTTC
TRBV7-9,TRBD1,14,NA,TRBJ1-5,CASSRTGNDQPQHF,TGTGCCAGCAGCCGGACAGGGAATGATCAGCCCCAGCATTTT
TRBV7-9,TRBD1,14,few,TRBJ2-2,CASSFQGAGGELFF,TGTGCCAGCAGCTTCCAGGGGGCTGGCGGGGAGCTGTTTTTT
TRBV11-2,NA,12,NA,TRBJ1-2,CASSLEGVGYTF,TGTGCCAGCAGCTTGGAAGGGGTGGGCTACACCTTC
TRBV29-1,TRBD1,13,few,TRBJ2-3,CSADRDNGDTQYF,TGCAGCGCTGACAGGGATAATGGCGATACGCAGTATTTT
TRBV11-3,NA,14,NA,TRBJ2-2,CASSLFRSVGELFF,TGTGCCAGCAGCTTATTTCGTAGCGTCGGGGAGCTGTTTTTT
TRBV7-2,NA,14,few,TRBJ2-7,CASSGNQVSYEQYF,TGTGCCAGCAGCGGAAATCAGGTTTCCTACGAGCAGTACTTC
TRBV7-9,TRBD1,14,NA,TRBJ1-2,CASSAPGGADGYTF,TGTGCCAGCAGCGCACCAGGGGGCGCGGATGGCTACACCTTC
TRBV28,TRBD1,15,NA,TRBJ1-2,CASSGTGASHYGYTF,TGTGCCAGCAGTGGGACAGGGGCTTCCCACTATGGCTACACCTTC
TRBV30,TRBD2,16,NA,TRBJ2-5,CAWRAKGLAGMETQYF,TGTGCCTGGAGAGCCAAGGGACTAGCGGGCATGGAGACCCAGTACTTC
TRBV4-2,TRBD2,16,NA,TRBJ2-5,CASSHNLAGGKETQYF,TGTGCCAGCAGCCATAATCTAGCGGGAGGGAAAGAGACCCAGTACTTC